The clone carrying this T cell receptor (beta chain) was picked up a small number of times. No antigen is known for it. Other DNA sequences in the same sample also yield this CDR3. This entry comes from a study of beta chain features in type 1 diabetes. Overall study results and limits: TCRB CDR3 length was moderately but significantly reduced in all four CD4+ subsets of Type 1 diabetes patients.

Trimming took 0 bases from V and 0 from J; bases not matched to a gene: 3. Germline values: CDR1 MNHEY, CDR2 SMNVEV (reference sequence). The CDR3 sequence is 17 residues long. One heparinised draw of blood, averaging about 116 mL, came from each donor. Stem cell-like memory, regulatory, central memory and naive CD4+ cells were sorted via CD45RO/CCR7/CD25/CD127/CD95/CD27. Sorting gave populations that all exceeded 95% purity. Expressed TCRB transcripts were sequenced because the isolated RNA had all been reverse transcribed beforehand. Some 3.6 million reads was the average for naive, central memory and regulatory T cell samples. TCRdb's copy holds only in-frame clones and misses some; the assay was immunoSEQ multiplex PCR. This table holds around 600,000 clones, under 15% found once.

The sequencing sample was made of naive CD4+ T cells from blood. The origin of this receptor is a man aged 30 to 45 with type 1 diabetes. The chain carries TRBV27 and TRBJ1-5; 9 nucleotides agree with TRBD1. The CDR3 sequence: CASSLSSGQGSNQPQHF. The CDR3, as DNA: TGTGCCAGCAGTTTATCTTCGGGACAGGGTAGCAATCAGCCCCAGCATTTT.